One sample yielded the 27 T cell receptor beta chains listed below, sequenced in a study of blood T cell repertoires in COVID-19. The data were produced by immunoSEQ multiplex PCR, yet TCRdb's version contains in-frame clones alone and is incomplete. The sample includes some 170,000 clones, 85% to 90% of them seen just once. The sequenced sample was PBMCs or T cells enriched from blood (not recorded which). The receptor source for this set is a man aged 35 to 55 who had recovered from COVID-19.

The DNA of the CDR3 is TGTGCCAGCAGCCAAGATTGGAGGGGATGGAACACTGAAGCTTTCTTT. Translated: CASSQDWRGWNTEAFF. The chain carries TRBV3-1 (or the pseudogene TRBV3-2) and TRBJ1-1; possibly TRBD1 for D (5 bases). V lost 0 bases and J lost 1, with 12 bases in between. The germline V gene has CDR1 LGHDT and CDR2 YNNKEL (reference sequence). CDR3 length: 16 residues.

The rearrangement joins TRBV30 to TRBJ1-1; D ambiguous. Trimming took off 5 bases at V and 3 bases at J, with 13 bases between the two ends. Germline V CDR1 and CDR2: GTSNPN, SVGIG (reference sequence). The CDR3 contains 13 residues. The chain's CDR3 is CAWATGGYTEAFF. The CDR3 DNA reads TGTGCCTGGGCCACGGGAGGGTACACTGAAGCTTTCTTT.

V and J are TRBV27 and TRBJ2-1; D remains ambiguous. V lost 8 bases and J 5 bases, leaving 19 bases between the germline ends. The CDR3 runs 15 residues. The germline V gene has CDR1 MNHEY and CDR2 SMNVEV (reference sequence). The CDR3 sequence: CASLKIASGNNEQFF. The CDR3 nucleotides read TGTGCCAGCTTAAAGATTGCTAGTGGAAACAATGAGCAGTTCTTC.

The genes are TRBV4-1 and TRBJ2-1; D not certain. Germline loops: CDR1 MGHRA, CDR2 YSYEKL. V lost 0 bases and J 0 bases, leaving 6 bases between the germline ends. The length of the CDR3 is 15 residues. The CDR3 is CASSQDKSSYNEQFF. The CDR3 DNA sequence: TGCGCCAGCAGCCAAGATAAGAGCTCCTACAATGAGCAGTTCTTC.

As DNA, the CDR3 is TGTGCCAGCAGTGAGGTTTTGGGCAGCTATGGCTACACCTTC. Residues: CASSEVLGSYGYTF. The J gene is TRBJ1-2, the V gene TRBV6-4; D is ambiguous. Per germline, CDR1 MRHNA and CDR2 SNTAGT. V was pared by 3 bases and J by 4 bases, with 12 bases between. The CDR3 totals 14 residues.

The V and J genes are TRBV20-1 and TRBJ1-2; D is uncertain. The V end lost 6 bases, the J end lost 7 bases, and 12 bases lay between the germline ends. Germline CDR1 and CDR2: DFQATT and SNEGSKA (reference sequence). There are 11 residues in the CDR3. CDR3 sequence: CSADFRSGYTF. The CDR3 DNA reads TGCAGTGCAGACTTTAGAAGTGGCTACACCTTC.

The chain carries TRBV27 and TRBJ2-7, with 11 bases lining up with TRBD2. CDR1 is MNHEY and CDR2 is SMNVEV in the germline V gene (reference sequence). This CDR3 spans 15 amino acids. Trimming cost V 4 bases and J 2 bases; bases outside gene matches: 4. This CDR3 reads CASSSLAGGTYEQYF. DNA for the CDR3: TGTGCCAGCAGTTCTCTAGCGGGGGGCACCTACGAGCAGTACTTC.

This chain uses TRBV19 with TRBJ1-1, with D tentatively TRBD1 (5 bases). From germline, CDR1 is LNHDA and CDR2 SQIVND (reference sequence). CDR3 length equals 12 residues. Trimming stripped 3 bases from V and 5 bases from J, with 7 bases between. The CDR3 protein is CASSMGGTEAFF. For the CDR3, the DNA is TGTGCCAGTAGTATGGGGGGTACTGAAGCTTTCTTT.

The J gene is TRBJ2-2, the V gene TRBV5-1; 7 nucleotides agree with TRBD1. In germline, CDR1 is SGHRS, CDR2 YFSETQ. The junction had 3 bases not matched to a gene; V was cut back by 1 base and J by 0 bases. This CDR3 has 16 residues. The CDR3 spells CASSLRGPTNTGELFF. The CDR3 DNA is TGCGCCAGCAGCTTGAGGGGGCCGACGAACACCGGGGAGCTGTTTTTT.

This clone has just a few counts. CDR3 residues: CASSLGRQVGYTF. CDR3 DNA sequence: TGTGCCAGCAGTTTAGGTAGACAGGTTGGCTACACCTTC. The V and J genes are TRBV28 and TRBJ1-2; a possible D gene is TRBD1 (6 bases). This CDR3 is built from 13 residues. The V gene's germline CDR1 is MDHEN and CDR2 SYDVKM. Trimming removed 2 bases from V and 7 bases from J, with 11 bases in between.

The chain combines TRBV30 with TRBJ1-6; possibly TRBD1 for D (5 bases). The CDR3 is 17 amino acids. Germline V lookup: CDR1 GTSNPN, CDR2 SVGIG (reference sequence). V dropped 4 bases and J dropped 0 bases, with 16 bases sitting between them. CDR3 DNA: TGTGCCTGGAAAAGTAACAGGATCTCCTCCTATAATTCACCCCTCCACTTT. This codes for CAWKSNRISSYNSPLHF.

V and J are TRBV12-5 and TRBJ2-1, with 9 bases lining up with TRBD1. The length of the CDR3 is 13 residues. V lost 6 bases to trimming and J lost 5 bases; unmatched junction nucleotides: 2. Germline V gene sequence: CDR1 LGHNT, CDR2 FRNRAP. The CDR3 loop is CASGGDRDNEQFF. The CDR3 DNA reads TGTGCTAGTGGCGGGGACAGGGACAATGAGCAGTTCTTC.

J is TRBJ2-1 and V is TRBV2; D possibly corresponds to TRBD1 (5 bases). Trimming pared 2 bases from V and 5 bases from J, leaving 13 bases between. The germline V gene has CDR1 SNHLY and CDR2 FYNNEI. CDR3 length: 15 amino acids. The CDR3 reads CASSERTTSDNEQFF. Here the CDR3 DNA reads TGTGCCAGCAGTGAAAGGACAACGTCCGACAATGAGCAGTTCTTC.

V and J are TRBV5-6 and TRBJ1-2; 12 nucleotides align to TRBD1. This CDR3 is built from 15 residues. Germline-derived CDR1 and CDR2 are SGHDT and YYEEEE. The junction had 9 bases not matched to a gene; V was cut back by 4 bases and J by 8 bases. The CDR3 bases are TGTGCCAGCAGCGAGGGACAGGGGGCATTTTGGGGCTACACCTTC. Its translation: CASSEGQGAFWGYTF.

The rearrangement links TRBV9 to TRBJ1-4; TRBD1 agrees at 9 bases. Trimming removed 4 bases from V and 12 bases from J; junction bases left unmatched: 19. CDR1 SGDLS and CDR2 YYNGEE come from the germline V gene. This CDR3 comprises 17 residues. CDR3 amino acids: CASSRTPGQGIFEELFF. The CDR3 DNA follows: TGTGCCAGCAGCCGGACACCTGGACAGGGGATTTTTGAGGAACTGTTTTTT.

On this clone itself: The identical CDR3 is also encoded by other nucleotide sequences in the sample. J is TRBJ1-5 and V is TRBV2; a possible D gene is TRBD1 (5 bases). CDR3 size: 11 residues. Germline-derived CDR1 and CDR2 are SNHLY and FYNNEI. V lost 8 bases and J lost 7, with 9 bases in between. Here the CDR3 DNA reads TGTGCCAGCTCAAGGGGCCAGCCCCAGCATTTT. Its protein is CASSRGQPQHF.

This clone was seen a handful of times. The chain is built from TRBV6-5 and TRBJ2-1; TRBD2 aligns across 9 bases. Trimming cost V 6 bases and J 6 bases; bases outside gene matches: 9. Germline CDR1 MNHEY, CDR2 SVGAGI. CDR3 length equals 15 residues. As DNA, the CDR3 is TGTGCCAGCAGCGGTCGACTAGCGGCCAGCAATGAGCAGTTCTTC. Its protein is CASSGRLAASNEQFF.

The V call is TRBV10-3, the J call TRBJ2-5, with a possible D match to TRBD2 (6 bases). CDR1 is ENHRY and CDR2 is SYGVKD in the germline V gene. CDR3 length equals 13 residues. The V and J ends lost 8 bases and 1 base respectively, with 11 bases between them. Written as DNA, the CDR3 is TGTGCCATCGGCGGAGGGTCCCAAGAGACCCAGTACTTC. This codes for CAIGGGSQETQYF.

This chain links TRBV10-3 with TRBJ2-7; TRBD1 matches at 10 bases. V shed 4 bases and J 5 bases; nucleotides not matched to a gene: 5. The CDR3 extends over 14 amino acids. CDR1 is ENHRY and CDR2 is SYGVKD in the germline V gene. CDR3 region: CAISVRDRGHEQYF. The CDR3 DNA reads TGTGCCATCAGTGTCAGGGACAGGGGCCACGAGCAGTACTTC.

This clone was found once. The rearrangement links TRBV2 to TRBJ1-1; D may be TRBD1 (5 bases). This CDR3 region has 12 residues. V was clipped by 4 bases and J by 5 bases, with 8 bases between them. From germline, CDR1 is SNHLY and CDR2 FYNNEI. The CDR3 sequence: CASSVDRTEAFF. The CDR3 DNA reads as TGTGCCAGCAGTGTAGACAGAACTGAAGCTTTCTTT.

V usage is TRBV27 and J usage is TRBJ1-2; D might be TRBD1 (5 bases). This CDR3 is 14 amino acids long. V lost 5 bases and J lost 6, with 16 bases in between. Germline CDR1 is MNHEY and CDR2 is SMNVEV (reference sequence). The CDR3 sequence: CASSPRGRADGYTF. The CDR3 bases are TGTGCCAGCAGTCCGCGGGGGAGGGCCGATGGCTACACCTTC.

This sequence joins TRBV3-1 (or the pseudogene TRBV3-2) and TRBJ2-7, with 11 bases fitting TRBD1. The V and J ends lost 3 bases and 3 bases, in that order; junction bases with no gene match: 7. Per the germline V gene, CDR1 is LGHDT and CDR2 is YNNKEL (reference sequence). CDR3 length equals 16 residues. CDR3 loop: CASSHPLGTGGYEQYF. Written as DNA, the CDR3 is TGTGCCAGCAGCCACCCCTTAGGGACAGGGGGCTACGAGCAGTACTTC.

This clone is a singleton in its sample. The genes are TRBV27 and TRBJ2-7; the match to TRBD1 covers 7 bases. The V segment lost 0 bases and the J segment 5 bases; nucleotides outside the gene matches: 7. The CDR3 runs to 15 residues. Per germline, CDR1 MNHEY and CDR2 SMNVEV (reference sequence). CDR3 DNA: TGTGCCAGCAGTTTATCCGGGACAGAGCCCAACGAGCAGTACTTC. As protein: CASSLSGTEPNEQYF.

The CDR3 region has the DNA TGCGCCAGCAGCTTGGGCGGGGACTCTGGGGCCAACGTCCTGACTTTC. Amino acid sequence: CASSLGGDSGANVLTF. This chain uses TRBV5-1 with TRBJ2-6; D might be TRBD2 (6 bases). V gave up 0 bases and J gave up 0 bases, with 7 bases separating them. Looked up from germline, CDR1 is SGHRS and CDR2 is YFSETQ. CDR3 length: 16 residues.

CDR3 in amino acids: CASRPGRRSTEAFF. DNA of the CDR3: TGTGCCAGCAGGCCAGGGCGTCGGAGCACTGAAGCTTTCTTT. V and J are TRBV6-5 and TRBJ1-1; possibly TRBD1 for D (5 bases). The CDR3 consists of 14 residues. Germline V gene sequence: CDR1 MNHEY, CDR2 SVGAGI. With 6 bases removed from V and 4 bases from J, the gap between germline ends came to 15 bases.

On this clone itself: Other DNA sequences in this specimen translate into the identical CDR3. The chain recombines TRBV9 with TRBJ1-1; D is unresolved. CDR1 SGDLS and CDR2 YYNGEE come from the germline V gene. Between the trimmed V and J ends, which lost 2 bases and 5 bases, there was a span of 10 bases. The CDR3 loop spans 13 amino acids. DNA of the CDR3: TGTGCCAGCAGCGTGGGGAGCGGAACTGAAGCTTTCTTT. This sequence encodes CASSVGSGTEAFF.

This chain joins TRBV5-5 and TRBJ1-1; 7 positions agree with TRBD1. The V gene's germline CDR1 is SGHKS and CDR2 YYEKEE (reference sequence). CDR3 size: 13 residues. Trimming at V came to 2 bases and at J to 4 bases, leaving 2 bases not matched to a gene. The CDR3 is CASSFSGGTEAFF. The CDR3 DNA is TGTGCCAGCAGCTTTTCAGGGGGCACTGAAGCTTTCTTT.